Listed below are T cell receptor beta chains from one sample, sequenced in a study of blood T cell repertoires in COVID-19. Profiled with immunoSEQ multiplex PCR; TCRdb holds only in-frame clones, not every one. The data show about 260,000 clones, 86% seen once. The specimen was peripheral blood. Every receptor here comes from a man aged 40-55 years who had recovered from COVID-19. Each CDR3 is given with its conserved first and last residue. The D gene is left open where the match is weak. A clone size is listed for some rows: how often the clone was seen (once, few, many), or a class if it is expanded.

size: .; D: TRBD2; J: TRBJ2-4; V: TRBV5-1; DNA: TGCGCCAGCAGCTTCGGGGAGGGCCGAGACATTCAGTACTTC; CDR3: CASSFGEGRDIQYF
size: .; D: .; J: TRBJ1-6; V: TRBV12-3/TRBV12-4; DNA: TGTGCCAGCAGTCAGGGACTCCTAACCCTCCACTTT; CDR3: CASSQGLLTLHF
size: .; D: .; J: TRBJ2-7; V: TRBV19; DNA: TGTGCCAGTGGGGGACACAACTACGAGCAGTACTTC; CDR3: CASGGHNYEQYF
size: once; D: TRBD2; J: TRBJ2-1; V: TRBV27; DNA: TGTGCCAGCAGTTTAGAGGCGGGAGGCCATTCCTACAATGAGCAGTTCTTC; CDR3: CASSLEAGGHSYNEQFF
size: .; D: .; J: TRBJ1-1; V: TRBV7-8; DNA: TGTGCCAGCAGCTTAGTTGAAAGGGGCTATGAAGCTTTCTTT; CDR3: CASSLVERGYEAFF
size: .; D: .; J: TRBJ2-3; V: TRBV10-2; DNA: TGCGCCACCTGGGGCTACCCCACAGATACGCAGTATTTT; CDR3: CATWGYPTDTQYF
size: .; D: TRBD1; J: TRBJ1-2; V: TRBV9; DNA: TGTGCCAGCAGCGGACCCAGGGGGCGAGCGTCTAACTATGGCTACACCTTC; CDR3: CASSGPRGRASNYGYTF
size: .; D: TRBD1; J: TRBJ2-2; V: TRBV14; DNA: TGTGCCAGCAGCCAAGATTTCGCCGGGACAGCTAACACCGGGGAGCTGTTTTTT; CDR3: CASSQDFAGTANTGELFF
size: .; D: TRBD2; J: TRBJ2-5; V: TRBV19; DNA: TGTGCCAGTAGTATACTAGCGGGAAGAGAGACCCAGTACTTC; CDR3: CASSILAGRETQYF
size: .; D: .; J: TRBJ2-1; V: TRBV7-2; DNA: TGTGCCAGCAGCTTAAGAGGGTCCCGGAGTGAGCAGTTCTTC; CDR3: CASSLRGSRSEQFF
size: .; D: .; J: TRBJ2-7; V: TRBV3-1/TRBV3-2; DNA: TGTGCCAGCAGCCAGTTGGCCGAGCAGTACTTC; CDR3: CASSQLAEQYF
size: .; D: .; J: TRBJ1-5; V: TRBV7-2; DNA: TGTGCCAGCAGTCAGGCCGGGGGGGGTAGGCAGCCCCAGCATTTT; CDR3: CASSQAGGGRQPQHF
size: .; D: .; J: TRBJ2-7; V: TRBV25-1; DNA: TGTGCCAGCAGCGGGGTTACCTACGAGCAGTACTTC; CDR3: CASSGVTYEQYF
size: .; D: .; J: TRBJ2-7; V: TRBV28; DNA: TGTGCCAGCAGTTCCTCAACCTATTACGAGCAGTACTTC; CDR3: CASSSSTYYEQYF
size: .; D: .; J: TRBJ2-7; V: TRBV10-3; DNA: TGTGCCATCAGGCACAGGGAATCCTACGAGCAGTACTTC; CDR3: CAIRHRESYEQYF
size: .; D: .; J: TRBJ2-2; V: TRBV12-3/TRBV12-4; DNA: TGTGCCAGCAGTTCGGGCACCGGGGAGCTGTTTTTT; CDR3: CASSSGTGELFF
size: once; D: TRBD2; J: TRBJ2-1; V: TRBV6-5; DNA: TGTGCCAGCAGAGTAGCGGGATCCTACAATGAGCAGTTCTTC; CDR3: CASRVAGSYNEQFF
size: .; D: .; J: TRBJ1-1; V: TRBV14; DNA: TGTGCCAGCAGCCAGGGCCCGAACACTGAAGCTTTCTTT; CDR3: CASSQGPNTEAFF
size: .; D: TRBD2; J: TRBJ2-2; V: TRBV19; DNA: TGTGCCAGTATGATACATAGCGGGAGGCCTAACACCGGGGAGCTGTTTTTT; CDR3: CASMIHSGRPNTGELFF
size: .; D: TRBD2; J: TRBJ2-3; V: TRBV5-1; DNA: TGCGCCAGCAGCCTACTAGCGGGGTCCAGCACAGATACGCAGTATTTT; CDR3: CASSLLAGSSTDTQYF
size: .; D: TRBD2; J: TRBJ2-2; V: TRBV10-3; DNA: TGTGCCATCAGCAAGGGACTAGCGGACCGGGCCGGGGAGCTGTTTTTT; CDR3: CAISKGLADRAGELFF
size: .; D: TRBD1; J: TRBJ1-5; V: TRBV7-2; DNA: TGTGCCAGCAGCCCGGGACAGTTCAATCAGCCCCAGCATTTT; CDR3: CASSPGQFNQPQHF
size: .; D: .; J: TRBJ2-2; V: TRBV21-1; DNA: TGTGCCAGCAGCAGCGGGACAGCGATGAACACCGGGGAGCTGTTTTTT; CDR3: CASSSGTAMNTGELFF
size: .; D: .; J: TRBJ1-6; V: TRBV14; DNA: TGTGCCAGCAGCCATGGGGCAGGTGCCAATTCACCCCTCCACTTT; CDR3: CASSHGAGANSPLHF
size: .; D: .; J: TRBJ2-3; V: TRBV6-2/TRBV6-3; DNA: TGTGCCAGCAGTTATACTAGAGCATTCGATACGCAGTATTTT; CDR3: CASSYTRAFDTQYF
size: .; D: TRBD2; J: TRBJ2-7; V: TRBV6-2/TRBV6-3; DNA: TGTGCCAGCAGTTATGAAACTAGCGGATCCTACGAGCAGTACTTC; CDR3: CASSYETSGSYEQYF
size: .; D: .; J: TRBJ2-4; V: TRBV28; DNA: TGTGCCAGCAGTTCCCCGAACATTCAGTACTTC; CDR3: CASSSPNIQYF
size: .; D: .; J: TRBJ2-3; V: TRBV27; DNA: TGTGCCAGCAGTTTAGCGTTGGGGCCTGGTGGGGATACGCAGTATTTT; CDR3: CASSLALGPGGDTQYF
size: .; D: TRBD1; J: TRBJ1-5; V: TRBV11-2; DNA: TGTGCCAGCAGCGTAGGGGACAGGGGAAATCAGCCCCAGCATTTT; CDR3: CASSVGDRGNQPQHF
size: .; D: .; J: TRBJ2-7; V: TRBV12-2; DNA: TGTGCAAGTCGCTTTGCCTCGGACTTC; CDR3: CASRFASDF